These 4 T cell receptor beta chains share one sample of origin, sequenced in a study of blood T cell repertoires in COVID-19 (dated by TCRdb to 2018 to 2020). Library construction relied on the immunoSEQ multiplex PCR assay. The table comes from immuneACCESS by way of TCRdb, which keeps in-frame sequences with V and J called. Part of the clones is missing from these tables; in studies checked, under half for an unresolved V gene and the rest for unknown reasons. The sample has fewer than 400,000 clones on record, around nine tenths of them singletons. The top ten constitute 3% to 5% of the sample. The sample taken for sequencing was PBMCs or T cells enriched from blood (not recorded which). The receptors were sampled from a woman aged 25 to 39 who had been exposed to COVID-19.

This clone occurred a few times. The CDR3 sequence: CASSGGQGVTYEQYF. DNA of the CDR3: TGTGCCAGCAGTGGAGGACAGGGCGTTACCTACGAGCAGTACTTC. This rearrangement joins TRBV9 to TRBJ2-7, with 8 bases that match TRBD1. The CDR3 is made up of 15 amino acids. The germline CDR1 and CDR2 sequences are SGDLS and YYNGEE. The V and J ends lost 5 bases and 2 bases, in that order; junction bases with no gene match: 9.

This sequence joins TRBV7-2 and TRBJ1-2; TRBD1 is a possible D gene (6 bases). The CDR3 covers 14 residues. Trimming left V 5 bases short and J 3 bases short, with 13 bases between. Germline-derived CDR1 and CDR2 are SGHTA and FQGNSA. The CDR3 nucleotides are TGTGCCAGCAGCGCCCGACAGGTTTACTATGGCTACACCTTC. It specifies CASSARQVYYGYTF. The full variable domain, in which reference TRBV7-2 and TRBJ1-2 provide the parts outside the CDR3, is GAGVSQSPSNKVTEKGKDVELRCDPISGHTALYWYRQSLGQGLEFLIYFQGNSAPDKSGLPSDRFSAERTGGSVSTLTIQRTQQEDSAVYLCASSARQVYYGYTFGSGTRLTVV.

CDR3 DNA: TGCGCCAGCAGCCCCAGGGCTAGCGGGGCCGCAGAGACCCAGTACTTC. Translated, it gives CASSPRASGAAETQYF. The chain carries TRBV5-1 and TRBJ2-5; TRBD2 matches at 9 bases. This CDR3 is 16 amino acids long. Germline lookup yields CDR1 SGHRS and CDR2 YFSETQ. Germline trimming cut 4 bases from V and 4 bases from J; bases unmatched to any gene: 11.

This chain links TRBV2 with TRBJ2-1, with D maybe TRBD1 (6 bases). CDR1 and CDR2 (germline): SNHLY, FYNNEI. The CDR3 totals 17 residues. V was shortened by 6 bases and J by 0 bases, with 18 bases between the two germline ends. The CDR3 DNA reads TGTGCCAGCAGACGAAAGATCGGACAGCGCTCCTACAATGAGCAGTTCTTC. This gives the protein CASRRKIGQRSYNEQFF. Filled out from reference TRBV2 and TRBJ2-1, the complete variable domain reads EPEVTQTPSHQVTQMGQEVILRCVPISNHLYFYWYRQILGQKVEFLVSFYNNEISEKSEIFDDQFSVERPDGSNFTLKIRSTKLEDSAMYFCASRRKIGQRSYNEQFFGPGTRLTVL.